The rows below give T cell receptor beta chains drawn from one sample of a study of cytomegalovirus exposure and HLA in healthy donors. Assay: immunoSEQ multiplex PCR; the TCRdb copy retains only in-frame clones and omits some. The table has roughly 180,000 clones, approximately 84% seen once. Specimen: PBMCs. The receptors shown here come from a female donor in good health and CMV-seronegative. Each CDR3 is given with its conserved first and last residue. Fields, in order: clone size, V gene, CDR3 protein. Size is stated for part of the rows, as once, few or many counts, or as a class when the clone is expanded.

-	TRBV7-6	CASSPMTGVNTEAFF
-	TRBV11-3	CASSPQVNSGNTIYF
-	TRBV7-3	CASSLVPRLAGGMNTGELFF
-	TRBV12-5	CASGSGVFNQPQHF
-	TRBV11-1	CASSPGTGGYYGYTF
-	TRBV19	CASSMGYTGGLWYTEAFF
-	TRBV30	CAWSVPQGAHTEAFF
-	TRBV23-1	CASTPTRDSSYEQYF
few	TRBV6-6	CASSVAGEAYNEQFF
-	TRBV4-2	CASSQVNRGATGELFF
-	TRBV7-9	CSSSLVPSGSYEQYF
-	TRBV20-1	CSALRVTEAFF
-	TRBV18	CASSPGAPSYEQYF
-	TRBV7-9	CASSWQRGTDTQYF
once	TRBV30	CAWMHPDRGPGGYTF
-	TRBV9	CASSLRQGMGEQYF
once	TRBV6-1	CASRQLANPSYEQYF
-	TRBV7-2	CASSSSGGSYEQYF
few	TRBV19	CASSPLGQRSGRWPGNTIYF
-	TRBV5-6	CASSSGTGIYGYTF
-	TRBV6-1	CASSAHGLQGGTEAFF
once	TRBV4-2	CASSQDGGGSGTDTQYF
-	TRBV6-1	CATLLYTEAFF
-	TRBV27	CASSISRTGRGETQYF
-	TRBV19	CASSPGVAGEFEQYF
-	TRBV5-1	CASSLDRGQGYGYTF
-	TRBV30	CAWSVHRGVGELFF
-	TRBV6-5	CASSYPEGRVWETQYF
few	TRBV7-9	CSSSFLAALGNEQFF
-	TRBV2	CARGKTGVVEQFF
-	TRBV28	CASTPRGTDTQYF
-	TRBV9	CASSVGGGGSYEQYF
-	TRBV6-1	CASTPSGFQETQYF
-	TRBV19	CASSIQNSPLHF
-	TRBV15	CATSRDGQGQIEPQHF
-	TRBV18	CASSPNRAATRGGYNEQFF
-	TRBV6-5	CASSYGQANTEAFF
-	TRBV11-3	CASSLLDTQYF
-	TRBV18	CASSEGQGAIGYTF
few	TRBV4-2	CASSQVEGSYNSPLHF
-	TRBV29-1	CSGDPQGAKNTEAFF
-	TRBV30	CAWSPRAGTLHF
-	TRBV2	CASTGQLNGEQFF
-	TRBV11-3	CASSPEPPRGNEQFF
-	TRBV7-9	CSSSFGGRRKPGEKLFF
-	TRBV29-1	CSGSSGGRGFF
-	TRBV7-3	CASSTSGASSYNEQFF